The 32 T cell receptor beta chains in this list originate from one sample, sequenced in a study of Graves' ophthalmopathy and Graves' hyperthyroidism. Transcripts of RNA were the source for amplifying TCR beta CDR3 regions. Following a first-round RT-PCR that used HTBI primers, a second-round multiplex PCR was carried out. TCRdb used MiXCR to reprocess the multiplex PCR reads, holding one entry per CDR3 protein. Among 450,000 or so distinct CDR3 sequences listed, about an eighth were seen once. The sequenced material came from blood. These receptors all stem from a woman in her 30s with Graves' ophthalmopathy.

This clonotype came up many times. The gene calls are TRBV7-8 and TRBJ1-5, with TRBD1 matching 7 bases. Germline trimming cut 6 bases from V and 0 bases from J; bases unmatched to any gene: 14. Germline V CDR1 and CDR2: SGHVS, FQNEAQ. The CDR3 sequence is 18 residues long. The CDR3 here is CASSSTGAGEHSNQPQHF. As DNA, the CDR3 is TGTGCCAGCAGTTCCACAGGGGCGGGGGAGCATAGCAATCAGCCCCAGCATTTT.

The chain recombines TRBV4-1 with TRBJ2-4; D remains ambiguous. Trimming shortened V by 1 base and J by 2 bases, and 18 bases separated the two germline ends. The CDR3 spans 18 residues. Per the germline V gene, CDR1 is MGHRA and CDR2 is YSYEKL. The CDR3: CASSQAFLGDGTKNIQYF. The CDR3 DNA is TGCGCCAGCAGCCAAGCCTTCCTTGGGGATGGGACCAAAAACATTCAGTACTTC.

This clonotype was seen repeatedly, ten times or more. The chain uses TRBV11-2 and TRBJ1-5; D call uncertain. This CDR3 is 16 amino acids long. Germline lookup yields CDR1 SGHAT and CDR2 FQNNGV. Deletions cut 3 bases from V and 2 bases from J, with 14 bases between. CDR3 bases: TGTGCCAGCAGCTTTTCTGACACCTTAGGCAATCAGCCCCAGCATTTT. The encoded protein is CASSFSDTLGNQPQHF.

This clonotype was observed once. The J gene is TRBJ2-7, the V gene TRBV12-3 or TRBV12-4; tentatively, D is TRBD1 (7 bases). This CDR3 comprises 16 residues. The V end was cut by 4 bases, the J end by 2 bases, with 18 bases between. The CDR3 here is CASSSTGSRRAYEQYF. The DNA for the CDR3 is TGTGCCAGCAGTTCGACAGGGTCGCGGAGGGCCTACGAGCAGTACTTC.

This clonotype was seen at least ten times. This sequence joins TRBV12-3 or TRBV12-4 and TRBJ2-5; D not certain. Trimming took 6 bases from V and 5 from J, leaving 7 bases between them. CDR3 length equals 11 residues. In nucleotides, the CDR3 is TGTGCCAGCAGCAACGGGGAGACCCAGTACTTC. This gives the protein CASSNGETQYF.

The chain joins TRBV20-1 to TRBJ2-7; 7 nucleotides match TRBD2. CDR3 length: 15 residues. Unmatched junction bases numbered 6, after V lost 1 base and J lost 0 bases. Germline CDR1 DFQATT, CDR2 SNEGSKA (reference sequence). CDR3 bases: TGCAGTGCTAGAGCCTCCGGGGGGAGCTCCTACGAGCAGTACTTC. This codes for CSARASGGSSYEQYF.

This clonotype was picked up many times. The chain's CDR3 is CASSEALNPRRSYGYTF. The CDR3 DNA sequence: TGTGCCAGCAGTGAAGCGCTCAACCCGAGGCGGTCTTATGGCTACACCTTC. The rearrangement uses TRBV6-1 and TRBJ1-2; D is ambiguous. V lost 0 bases, J lost 5 bases, and 19 bases lay in between. The CDR3 is 17 residues long. Germline V gene lookup returns CDR1 MNHNS and CDR2 SASEGT.

This clonotype was detected many times. This chain connects TRBV12-3 or TRBV12-4 to TRBJ1-2; 7 bases are shared with TRBD1. CDR3 length equals 12 residues. V was pared by 5 bases and J by 5 bases, with 2 bases of the junction left unmatched. The CDR3 protein is CASSRQGYGYTF. The CDR3 DNA follows: TGTGCCAGCAGTCGACAGGGATATGGCTACACCTTC.

This clonotype was found many times. The chain has TRBV24-1 and TRBJ2-5; a possible D gene is TRBD1 (7 bases). Germline CDR1 KGHDR, CDR2 SFDVKD. CDR3 length: 13 residues. Trimming took off 6 bases at V and 4 bases at J, with 11 bases between the two ends. This chain's CDR3 is CATSPGGRETQYF. As DNA, the CDR3 is TGTGCCACCAGTCCAGGGGGGCGAGAGACCCAGTACTTC.

The table lists this clonotype with many counts. The chain has TRBV20-1 and TRBJ1-1; the D gene is possibly TRBD1 (6 bases). The germline CDR1 and CDR2 sequences are DFQATT and SNEGSKA (reference sequence). This CDR3 comprises 12 residues. CDR3 sequence: CRITGPNTEAFF. Written as DNA, the CDR3 is TGCAGAATCACAGGGCCGAACACTGAAGCTTTCTTT.

About this clonotype: This CDR3 is missing its conserved last phenylalanine or tryptophan, likely due to a read error. This chain joins TRBV6-5 and TRBJ1-3, with D unclear. V lost 2 bases to trimming and J lost 2 bases, with 7 bases between them. There are 14 residues in the CDR3. Germline CDR1 is MNHEY and CDR2 is SVGAGI. Here the CDR3 DNA reads TGTGCCAGCAGTTACGATCGGGCTGGAAACACCATATATGTT. Its translation: CASSYDRAGNTIYV.

The V gene is TRBV12-3 or TRBV12-4, the J gene TRBJ1-5, with TRBD1 as a possible D gene (5 bases). V was pared by 5 bases and J by 5 bases, with 16 bases between. The CDR3 loop spans 15 amino acids. The CDR3 sequence is CASSRDGLSDQPQHF. As DNA, the CDR3 is TGTGCCAGCAGTCGGGACGGCCTGAGCGATCAGCCCCAGCATTTT.

There are many counts of this clonotype. The chain has TRBV6-1 and TRBJ1-3, with D perhaps matching TRBD1 (5 bases). The V and J ends lost 2 bases and 5 bases respectively, with 13 bases between them. This CDR3 comprises 15 residues. Looked up from germline, CDR1 is MNHNS and CDR2 is SASEGT. The CDR3 region is CASSENRGLRNTIYF. CDR3 nucleotide sequence: TGTGCCAGCAGTGAAAACCGGGGGTTACGAAACACCATATATTTT.

This clonotype has at least ten counts. The chain employs TRBV14 and TRBJ2-7; TRBD2 agrees at 9 bases. V was clipped by 4 bases and J by 4 bases; unmatched bases: 8. Germline V gives CDR1 SGHDN, CDR2 FVKESK. The CDR3 is made up of 15 amino acids. CDR3 nucleotide sequence: TGTGCCAGCAGCCCCCCGGGGCGGGAGGGATACGAGCAGTACTTC. Translated, it gives CASSPPGREGYEQYF.

CDR3 in DNA: TGTGCCGGCCGAAGGACTGCCACCGGGGAGCTGTTTTTT. Translated: CAGRRTATGELFF. The V gene is TRBV7-2, the J gene TRBJ2-2; D is possibly TRBD2 (5 bases). The CDR3 sequence is 13 residues long. The V end was cut by 11 bases, the J end by 4 bases, with 14 bases between. Germline CDR1 SGHTA, CDR2 FQGNSA.

This clonotype has a count of ten or more. The chain carries TRBV7-2 and TRBJ1-6; no clear D gene. The V end lost 3 bases, the J end lost 9 bases, and 9 bases lay between the germline ends. Germline V CDR1 and CDR2: SGHTA, FQGNSA. The CDR3 has 13 amino acids. CDR3 coding DNA: TGTGCCAGCAGCTTCGACAAAATTTCACCCCTCCACTTT. Translation: CASSFDKISPLHF.

This clonotype came up many times. The chain recombines TRBV7-6 with TRBJ2-7, with 9 bases matching TRBD1. J was trimmed by 7 bases and V by 5 bases; bases with no gene match: 9. Germline V gives CDR1 SGHVS, CDR2 FNYEAQ. CDR3 size: 14 residues. The CDR3 region is CASSPRTGVREQYF. The DNA for the CDR3 is TGTGCCAGCAGCCCCAGGACAGGGGTACGGGAGCAGTACTTC.

This clonotype was observed at least ten times. J is TRBJ1-6 and V is TRBV2; D gene ambiguous. Germline lookup yields CDR1 SNHLY and CDR2 FYNNEI. This CDR3 comprises 14 residues. Trimming cost V 1 base and J 8 bases, with 9 bases left between them. In DNA, the CDR3 is TGTGCCAGCAGTGAAGTCGTAGTGGATTCACCCCTCCACTTT. Translation: CASSEVVVDSPLHF.

This clonotype showed up many times. The chain employs TRBV30 and TRBJ2-2; D may be TRBD1 (6 bases). There are 14 residues in the CDR3. V shed 1 base and J shed 3 bases, with 9 bases lying between them. Germline CDR1 and CDR2: GTSNPN and SVGIG (reference sequence). The CDR3 loop reads CAWSGGQDTGELFF. The CDR3 DNA reads as TGTGCCTGGAGTGGGGGGCAGGACACCGGGGAGCTGTTTTTT. The full variable domain, completed using reference TRBV30 and TRBJ2-2, is SQTIHQWPATLVQPVGSPLSLECTVEGTSNPNLYWYRQAAGRGLQLLFYSVGIGQISSEVPQNLSASRPQDRQFILSSKKLLLSDSGFYLCAWSGGQDTGELFFGEGSRLTVL.

This clonotype came up a few times. CDR3 coding DNA: TGTGCCACCATAGGGCTTCATTCGTATGGAAACACCATATATTTT. Its translation is CATIGLHSYGNTIYF. V usage is TRBV2 and J usage is TRBJ1-3; D remains ambiguous. Per germline, CDR1 SNHLY and CDR2 FYNNEI. The V gene lost 10 bases and the J gene lost 3 bases, with 19 bases spanning the gap. CDR3 length equals 15 residues.

The rearrangement links TRBV7-9 to TRBJ2-7; 10 bases are a match to TRBD2. V lost 7 bases to trimming and J lost 2 bases; unmatched junction nucleotides: 5. This CDR3 is 14 amino acids long. The germline V gene encodes CDR1 SEHNR and CDR2 FQNEAQ (reference sequence). The CDR3 coding sequence is TGTGCCAGCAAGCAAGCGGGAGGGACCTACGAGCAGTACTTC. It translates to CASKQAGGTYEQYF.

This clonotype has a count of ten or more. The genes are TRBV20-1 and TRBJ2-7; D perhaps matches TRBD2 (6 bases). The CDR3 has 19 amino acids. Germline CDR1 DFQATT, CDR2 SNEGSKA (reference sequence). Trimming shortened V by 3 bases and J by 3 bases, and 30 bases separated the two germline ends. CDR3 sequence reads: CSARNAGKAKQNEGYEQYF. For the CDR3, the DNA is TGCAGTGCTAGGAATGCGGGGAAGGCTAAACAGAACGAGGGCTACGAGCAGTACTTC.

This clonotype was picked up many times. The CDR3 DNA reads as TGTGCCAGCAGTTTCGAGGGGTGGGGCACTGAAGCTTTCTTT. Translating it yields CASSFEGWGTEAFF. The chain links TRBV12-3 or TRBV12-4 to TRBJ1-1; D might be TRBD1 (5 bases). The CDR3 contains 14 residues. Trimming removed 3 bases from V and 4 bases from J, with 12 bases in between.

Here the CDR3 DNA reads TGTGCCAGCAGTTATGCGGGACAGAACGAGCAGTACTTC. Translating gives CASSYAGQNEQYF. This rearrangement joins TRBV27 to TRBJ2-7, with a possible D match to TRBD1 (7 bases). The V gene lost 4 bases and the J gene lost 5 bases, with 12 bases spanning the gap. This CDR3 has 13 residues. The germline gives CDR1 MNHEY, CDR2 SMNVEV (reference sequence).

This clonotype was observed many times. The chain couples TRBV6-5 to TRBJ1-5; the D is unclear. Germline V CDR1 and CDR2: MNHEY, SVGAGI. Trimming took 6 bases from V and 7 from J, leaving 10 bases between them. The CDR3 loop spans 12 amino acids. Here the CDR3 reads CASSLDWQPQHF. CDR3 in DNA: TGTGCCAGCAGCCTGGACTGGCAGCCCCAGCATTTT.

This clonotype was seen many times. The rearrangement links TRBV10-3 to TRBJ2-7; a possible D gene is TRBD1 (6 bases). The CDR3 loop spans 16 amino acids. V was clipped by 3 bases and J by 2 bases, with 17 bases between them. Germline V CDR1 and CDR2: ENHRY, SYGVKD. The CDR3 DNA reads TGTGCCATCAGTGAATTTGTAGGACAGAGGACCTACGAGCAGTACTTC. Residues: CAISEFVGQRTYEQYF.

This clonotype has a count of ten or more. The chain carries TRBV27 and TRBJ2-2; no clear D. With 0 bases removed from V and 0 bases from J, the gap between germline ends came to 2 bases. The length of the CDR3 is 14 residues. Looked up from germline, CDR1 is MNHEY and CDR2 is SMNVEV (reference sequence). The CDR3 DNA is TGTGCCAGCAGTTTATCAGCGAACACCGGGGAGCTGTTTTTT. Translating gives CASSLSANTGELFF.

There are many counts of this clonotype. V is TRBV19 and J is TRBJ1-2; the match to TRBD1 covers 10 bases. Losses at the gene ends were 6 bases for V and 5 bases for J; bases not matched to a gene: 0. Germline V gives CDR1 LNHDA, CDR2 SQIVND (reference sequence). There are 12 residues in the CDR3. This chain's CDR3 is CASRGQGYGYTF. The CDR3 DNA reads TGTGCCAGTAGGGGACAGGGGTATGGCTACACCTTC.

This clonotype came up many times. J is TRBJ2-7 and V is TRBV20-1; possible D gene TRBD1, 6 bases. The germline V gene encodes CDR1 DFQATT and CDR2 SNEGSKA (reference sequence). This CDR3 has 15 amino acids. The V end was cut by 6 bases, the J end by 2 bases, with 20 bases between. Here the CDR3 reads CSALPPGDLTYEQYF. CDR3 DNA: TGCAGTGCCCTGCCCCCAGGGGACCTCACCTACGAGCAGTACTTC.

This clonotype was counted many times. This sequence joins TRBV20-1 and TRBJ2-5; maybe TRBD2 (6 bases). Trimming cost V 0 bases and J 3 bases, with 8 bases left between them. Looked up from germline, CDR1 is DFQATT and CDR2 is SNEGSKA (reference sequence). The CDR3 is made up of 13 amino acids. The CDR3 loop reads CSARDWGEETQYF. The CDR3 DNA is TGCAGTGCTAGAGATTGGGGGGAAGAGACCCAGTACTTC.

To note about this clonotype: A much larger clonotype is one base distant, so this may be a read error. CDR3 in amino acids: CAISPGGGGSGYTF. The CDR3 DNA sequence: TGTGCCATCTCACCAGGCGGGGGGGGCTCCGGCTACACCTTC. The chain joins TRBV18 to TRBJ1-2, with D possibly matching TRBD1 (6 bases). The CDR3 runs 14 residues. Germline V gene lookup returns CDR1 KGHSH and CDR2 LQKENI.

Ten or more counts support this clonotype. This chain joins TRBV12-3 or TRBV12-4 and TRBJ1-6; tentative D call: TRBD1 (5 bases). V shed 7 bases and J shed 3 bases, with 16 bases lying between them. CDR3 length: 16 residues. The CDR3 sequence: CASTHWGEGYNSPLHF. In DNA form, the CDR3 reads TGTGCCAGCACCCATTGGGGGGAAGGCTATAATTCACCCCTCCACTTT.